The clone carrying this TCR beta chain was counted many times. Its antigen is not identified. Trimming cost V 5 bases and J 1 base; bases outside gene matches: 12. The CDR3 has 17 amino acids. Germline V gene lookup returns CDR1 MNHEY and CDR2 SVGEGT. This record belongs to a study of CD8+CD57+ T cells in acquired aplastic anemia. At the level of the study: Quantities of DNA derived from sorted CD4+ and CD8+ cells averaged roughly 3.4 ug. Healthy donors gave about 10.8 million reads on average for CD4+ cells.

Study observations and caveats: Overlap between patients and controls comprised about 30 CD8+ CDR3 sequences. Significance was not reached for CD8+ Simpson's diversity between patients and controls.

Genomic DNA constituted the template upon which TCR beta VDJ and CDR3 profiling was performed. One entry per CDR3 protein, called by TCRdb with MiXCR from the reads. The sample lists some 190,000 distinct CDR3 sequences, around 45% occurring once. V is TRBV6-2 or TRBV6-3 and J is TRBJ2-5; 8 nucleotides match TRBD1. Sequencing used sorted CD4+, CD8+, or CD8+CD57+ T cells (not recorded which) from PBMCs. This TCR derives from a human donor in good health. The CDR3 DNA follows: TGTGCCAGCAGTCCCATTCCCGGGACAGGACGCCAAGAGACCCAGTACTTC. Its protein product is CASSPIPGTGRQETQYF.